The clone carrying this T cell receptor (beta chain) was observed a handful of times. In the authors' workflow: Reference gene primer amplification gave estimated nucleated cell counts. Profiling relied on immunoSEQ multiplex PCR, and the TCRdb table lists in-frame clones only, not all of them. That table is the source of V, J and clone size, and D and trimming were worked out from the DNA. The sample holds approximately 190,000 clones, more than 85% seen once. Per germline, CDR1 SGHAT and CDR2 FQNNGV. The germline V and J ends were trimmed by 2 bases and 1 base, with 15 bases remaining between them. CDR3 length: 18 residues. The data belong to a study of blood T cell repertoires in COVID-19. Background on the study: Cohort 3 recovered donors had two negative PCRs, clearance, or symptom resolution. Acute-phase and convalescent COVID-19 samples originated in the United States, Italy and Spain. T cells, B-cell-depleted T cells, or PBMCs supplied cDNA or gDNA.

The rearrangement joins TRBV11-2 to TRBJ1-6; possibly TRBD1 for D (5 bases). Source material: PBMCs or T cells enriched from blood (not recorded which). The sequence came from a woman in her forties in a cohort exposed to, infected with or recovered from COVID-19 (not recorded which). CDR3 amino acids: CASSLKQATVSYNSPLHF. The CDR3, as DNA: TGTGCCAGCAGCTTAAAACAGGCAACGGTTTCCTATAATTCACCCCTCCACTTT.